A selection of T cell receptor beta chains follows, all from one sample in a study of a mutant IDH1 vaccine in newly diagnosed glioma. For these TCRs, the target antigens are not known. Assay: immunoSEQ multiplex PCR; the TCRdb copy retains only in-frame clones and omits some. The sample holds tens of thousands of clones, more than 60% seen once. Sample: PBMCs, taken from a glioma patient whose treatment included an IDH1 peptide vaccine. The receptors were sampled from a woman aged 35 to 49 with glioma. Some clones in this sample may be carry-over from other donors' samples. Each CDR3 is given with its conserved first and last residue. The D gene is left open where the match is weak. Clone size appears in some rows only: once, few, many, or a class for an expanded clone.

>TRBJ2-5|.|.|TRBV7-6
TGTGCCAGCAGCTTCCTAGGGGCAGAAGAGACCCAGTACTTC
CASSFLGAEETQYF
>TRBJ2-7|TRBD1|.|TRBV7-2
TGTGCCAGCAGCCGGGACAGGGCCGACGAGCAGTACTTC
CASSRDRADEQYF
>TRBJ1-1|.|.|TRBV5-8
TGTGCCAGCTTCGGAGGAGGCGAAGCTTTCTTT
CASFGGGEAFF
>TRBJ2-3|TRBD1|.|TRBV29-1
TGCAGCGTATTGGGACAGTTACCTAGCACAGATACGCAGTATTTT
CSVLGQLPSTDTQYF
>TRBJ2-5|.|.|TRBV5-4
TGTGCCAGCAGCCTGAACACGGGGGGCCTAGGGGTGACCCAGTACTTC
CASSLNTGGLGVTQYF
>TRBJ1-1|TRBD1|.|TRBV5-1
TGCGCCAGCAGCTGGGGACAGGGCGAAGCTTTCTTT
CASSWGQGEAFF
>TRBJ1-3|.|.|TRBV6-1
TGTGCCAGCAGTATGAACGTTGGAAACACCATATATTTT
CASSMNVGNTIYF
>TRBJ2-7|TRBD2|.|TRBV4-3
TGCGCCAGCAGCCAAGGACTAGCGGGCGTCTACGAGCAGTACTTC
CASSQGLAGVYEQYF
>TRBJ2-2|.|.|TRBV6-5
TGTGCCAGCAGTACTGGGCCAGGGGAGCTGTTTTTT
CASSTGPGELFF
>TRBJ2-3|.|.|TRBV29-1
TGCAGCGCTTATCAGGGGTGGGGCACAGATACGCAGTATTTT
CSAYQGWGTDTQYF
>TRBJ1-6|.|.|TRBV19
TGTGCCAGTAGGTCGGACAGTAGACGGAATTCACCCCTCCACTTT
CASRSDSRRNSPLHF
>TRBJ1-2|.|.|TRBV10-3
TGTGCCATCAGTGACCGGGGCTACTATGGCTACACCTTC
CAISDRGYYGYTF
>TRBJ2-5|TRBD2|.|TRBV4-1
TGCGCCAGCAGCCAAGAGGATAGCGGGGGTACTAAAGCGACCCAGTACTTC
CASSQEDSGGTKATQYF
>TRBJ2-7|.|.|TRBV5-8
TGTGCCAGCACCGCCGGGCAGGGAGGATCCTACGAGCAGTACTTC
CASTAGQGGSYEQYF
>TRBJ2-1|.|.|TRBV6-1
TGTGCCAGCAGTGAAGAGGGATGGGTGGATGAGCAGTTCTTC
CASSEEGWVDEQFF
>TRBJ1-1|.|.|TRBV6-5
TGTGCCACCAGGAGGACAGTGAACACTGAAGCTTTCTTT
CATRRTVNTEAFF
>TRBJ2-7|TRBD1|.|TRBV4-1
TGCGCCAGCAGCCAATCTACCCCGGGACAGGGCGCCAACGAGCAGTACTTC
CASSQSTPGQGANEQYF
>TRBJ2-3|.|.|TRBV6-1
TGTGCCAGCAGGAGACACGGGTATAGCACAGATACGCAGTATTTT
CASRRHGYSTDTQYF
>TRBJ1-2|.|.|TRBV2
TGTGCCAGCAGTGGATATACTGACACCTTC
CASSGYTDTF
>TRBJ1-1|.|.|TRBV27
TGTGCCAGCATGGAGCACCTGTCAACTATGAACACTGAAGCTTTCTTT
CASMEHLSTMNTEAFF
>TRBJ2-3|.|.|TRBV30
TGTGCCTGGAGTGTAGGGGGGGGGCTCTCAGATACGCAGTATTTT
CAWSVGGGLSDTQYF
>TRBJ2-7|.|once|TRBV13
TGTGCCAGCAGCATCTCCTACGAGCAGTACTTC
CASSISYEQYF
>TRBJ2-6|.|.|TRBV4-2
TGTGCCAGCAGCCAAGATAGATCTGGGGCCAACGTCCTGACTTTC
CASSQDRSGANVLTF
>TRBJ1-6|.|.|TRBV6-5
TGTGCCAGCAGCCACCCCAGGGGATTGGATTCACCCCTCCACTTT
CASSHPRGLDSPLHF
>TRBJ1-3|.|once|TRBV27
TGTGCCAGCAGTCCGAGACAGGCATCAGGAAACACCATATATTTT
CASSPRQASGNTIYF
>TRBJ2-2|.|.|TRBV14
TGTGCCAGCAGCCAAGTGAGGGCGAATGGGGAGCTGTTTTTT
CASSQVRANGELFF
>TRBJ1-2|.|.|TRBV4-3
TGCGCCAGCAGCCAATTAGGGACGGTCGCCGGAGGCTACACCTTC
CASSQLGTVAGGYTF
>TRBJ2-3|TRBD2|.|TRBV5-4
TGTGCCAGCAGCCCGGGGACTAGCGGGAGCGATACGCAGTATTTT
CASSPGTSGSDTQYF
>TRBJ1-4|.|.|TRBV5-1
TGCGCCAGCAGTAGACAGGTCAATGAAAAACTGTTTTTT
CASSRQVNEKLFF
>TRBJ2-1|TRBD2|.|TRBV9
TGTGCCAGCAGCGGAAATACTAAGCGGGGCCGTTTTTACAATGAGCAGTTCTTC
CASSGNTKRGRFYNEQFF
>TRBJ1-2|TRBD1|.|TRBV27
TGTGCCAGCAGTTTAAAAGGGCGGCAGGGGGATGGCTACACCTTC
CASSLKGRQGDGYTF
>TRBJ2-7|.|few|TRBV7-2
TGTGCCAGCTCCCCTAGCCACAATAGCGTGTACGAGCAGTACTTC
CASSPSHNSVYEQYF
>TRBJ1-1|TRBD1|.|TRBV5-6
TGTGCCAGCAGCTTGGTGGGACAGGGCTTGTGGGGAGCTTTCTTT
CASSLVGQGLWGAFF
>TRBJ1-1|.|.|TRBV6-6
TGTGCCAGCAGGGCGGATACTGAAGCTTTCTTT
CASRADTEAFF
>TRBJ2-3|.|.|TRBV5-6
TGTGCCAGCAGCTTATGGGGCTACACAGATACGCAGTATTTT
CASSLWGYTDTQYF
>TRBJ2-7|.|few|TRBV25-1
TGTGCCAGCAGTGACTCCTACGAGCAGTACTTC
CASSDSYEQYF
>TRBJ2-3|TRBD2|.|TRBV4-2
TGTGCCAGCAGCCTTTTCAGCGGGGGGGACACAGATACGCAGTATTTT
CASSLFSGGDTDTQYF
>TRBJ1-5|.|.|TRBV9
TGTGCCAGCAGCGTAGGGACAACGTTCGATCAGCCCCAGCATTTT
CASSVGTTFDQPQHF
>TRBJ2-1|.|.|TRBV7-8
TGTGCCAGCAGCTTAGTAGCGGCCTCCTACAATGAGCAGTTCTTC
CASSLVAASYNEQFF
>TRBJ1-1|.|.|TRBV6-5
TGTGCCAGCAGTTACGAGAGGACAGCTGAAGCTTTCTTT
CASSYERTAEAFF
>TRBJ1-2|TRBD1|.|TRBV29-1
TGCAGCGTACACAGGGGCACCTATGGCTACACCTTC
CSVHRGTYGYTF
>TRBJ1-1|.|few|TRBV23-1
TGCGCCAGCAGTCCCTCCGGATCTGATGGTGAAGCTTTCTTT
CASSPSGSDGEAFF
>TRBJ2-7|TRBD1|.|TRBV2
TGTGCCAGCAGTGATGGGACAGGGGGAATTATTCTCTCCTACGAGCAGTACTTC
CASSDGTGGIILSYEQYF
>TRBJ1-2|.|.|TRBV5-4
TGTGCCAGCAGCCAAGGATGGGGCTACACCTTC
CASSQGWGYTF
>TRBJ1-1|.|.|TRBV7-3
TGTGCCAGCAGCCGTGATGCGGGACAACCGAACACTGAAGCTTTCTTT
CASSRDAGQPNTEAFF
>TRBJ1-1|.|.|TRBV7-8
TGTGCCAGCAGGGGACGGCAGAACACTGAAGCTTTCTTT
CASRGRQNTEAFF